The next 4 T cell receptor beta chains were all read from a single sample in a study of cytomegalovirus exposure and HLA in healthy donors. PCR primers comprised 60 Vbeta and 13 Jbeta primers. Data came from immunoSEQ multiplex PCR; TCRdb stores just in-frame clones and leaves some out. This repertoire shows some 140,000 clones, more than 70% found once; its top ten account for 5.6%. The material sequenced was PBMCs. The origin of the receptors is a middle-aged woman in good health and CMV-seropositive.

The chain couples TRBV28 to TRBJ2-1, with D perhaps matching TRBD2 (5 bases). CDR1 is MDHEN, CDR2 SYDVKM, per germline. The CDR3 has 11 amino acids. The ends were cut back, 6 bases at V and 6 bases at J, with 6 bases in the middle. CDR3 bases: TGTGCCAGCAGCCGGGGCAATGAGCAGTTCTTC. Protein: CASSRGNEQFF.

The CDR3 nucleotides read TGCGCCAGCACCACTAGCGGCCCCTGGGGCAATGAGCAGTTCTTC. Protein: CASTTSGPWGNEQFF. The V gene is TRBV5-1, the J gene TRBJ2-1, with TRBD2 matching 8 bases. The V gene end was trimmed by 6 bases and the J gene end by 6 bases; junction bases not matched to a gene: 11. The CDR3 is 15 amino acids. The V gene's germline CDR1 is SGHRS and CDR2 YFSETQ. Full variable domain (missing parts from reference TRBV5-1 and TRBJ2-1): KAGVTQTPRYLIKTRGQQVTLSCSPISGHRSVSWYQQTPGQGLQFLFEYFSETQRNKGNFPGRFSGRQFSNSRSEMNVSTLELGDSALYLCASTTSGPWGNEQFFGPGTRLTVL.

This clone occurred a few times. The gene calls are TRBV30 and TRBJ2-3; TRBD1 matches at 9 bases. The CDR3 covers 14 residues. V was clipped by 7 bases and J by 3 bases; unmatched bases: 8. The germline CDR1 and CDR2 sequences are GTSNPN and SVGIG (reference sequence). CDR3: CAFIGTGKTDTQYF. CDR3 coding DNA: TGTGCCTTCATCGGGACAGGGAAAACAGATACGCAGTATTTT.

This chain links TRBV15 with TRBJ1-2; 7 bases match TRBD1. From germline, CDR1 is LNHNV and CDR2 YYDKDF (reference sequence). This CDR3 comprises 16 residues. The V gene end was trimmed by 3 bases and the J gene end by 9 bases; junction bases not matched to a gene: 16. The CDR3 nucleotides read TGTGCCACCAGCAGTTATACGGGTAGGGGGCAAGGAAGCTACACCTTC. Amino acids: CATSSYTGRGQGSYTF.